The 4 T cell receptor beta chains given below trace back to one sample, sequenced in a study of metastatic and nonmetastatic thyroid tumors. TCRdb ran MiXCR on the PCR reads. The sample includes approximately 82,000 clones, 9.5% to 15% of them seen just once. No treatment of any kind had been given to any patient before thyroid surgery. The sample consisted of tumor tissue. The receptors were gathered from a female donor with papillary thyroid cancer or a benign thyroid nodule (not recorded which). Some clones in this sample may be carry-over from other donors' samples.

This clone was recorded many times. The CDR3 DNA reads TGTGCCAGCTCACCACCATCGGACAGGGGAATTGGCTACACCTTC. Translation gives CASSPPSDRGIGYTF. The V call is TRBV18, the J call TRBJ1-2; 9 positions agree with TRBD1. This CDR3 contains 15 residues. V was clipped by 0 bases and J by 7 bases; unmatched bases: 6. Germline lookup yields CDR1 KGHSH and CDR2 LQKENI.

This clone was counted many times. The genes are TRBV28 and TRBJ2-1; 9 bases align to TRBD2. This CDR3 spans 21 amino acids. Germline loops: CDR1 MDHEN, CDR2 SYDVKM. Losses at the gene ends were 5 bases for V and 2 bases for J; bases not matched to a gene: 22. The CDR3 coding sequence is TGTGCCAGCAGTCCACCCCCCAGGGGGTATGCTAGCGGGGCCGCCTACAATGAGCAGTTCTTC. Translating gives CASSPPPRGYASGAAYNEQFF.

This clone appeared a few times. The chain has TRBV2 and TRBJ1-5; D call uncertain. Per the germline V gene, CDR1 is SNHLY and CDR2 is FYNNEI. CDR3 length: 15 residues. Trimming took off 5 bases at V and 7 bases at J, with 18 bases between the two ends. The DNA for the CDR3 is TGTGCCAGCAGTCTACTTCAATTTGTTGGGCAGCCCCAGCATTTT. Protein: CASSLLQFVGQPQHF.

A few counts support this clone. The junction departs from the called germline gene at one end, perhaps through a read error. The same CDR3 arises from other DNA sequences in this sample as well. V gene TRBV5-6 combines with J gene TRBJ1-1; 10 positions match TRBD1. The CDR3 has 13 amino acids. Germline V gene data show CDR1 as SGHDT and CDR2 as YYEEEE. The CDR3 reads CASSFRQGAGAFF. In nucleotides, the CDR3 is TGCGCCAGCAGCTTCAGACAGGGGGCAGGAGCTTTCTTT.